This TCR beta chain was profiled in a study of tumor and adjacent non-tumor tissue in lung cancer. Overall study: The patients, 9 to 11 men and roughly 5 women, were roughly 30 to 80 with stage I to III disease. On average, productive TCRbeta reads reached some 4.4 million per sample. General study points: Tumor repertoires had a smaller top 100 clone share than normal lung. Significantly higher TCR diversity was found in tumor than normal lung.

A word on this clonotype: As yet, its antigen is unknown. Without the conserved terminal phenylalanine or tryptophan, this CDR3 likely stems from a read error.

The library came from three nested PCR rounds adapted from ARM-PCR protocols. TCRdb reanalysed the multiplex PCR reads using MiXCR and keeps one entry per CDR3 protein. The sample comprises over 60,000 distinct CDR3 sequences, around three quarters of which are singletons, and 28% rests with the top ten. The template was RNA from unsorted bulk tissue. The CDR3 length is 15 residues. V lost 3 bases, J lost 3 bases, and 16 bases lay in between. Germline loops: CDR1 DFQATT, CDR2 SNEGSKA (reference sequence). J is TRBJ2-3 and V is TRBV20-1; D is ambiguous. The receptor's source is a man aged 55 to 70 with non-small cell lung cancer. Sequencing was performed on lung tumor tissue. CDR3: CSASIIVGLTDTQYL. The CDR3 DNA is TGCAGTGCTAGTATTATAGTAGGGTTGACAGATACGCAGTATTTA.